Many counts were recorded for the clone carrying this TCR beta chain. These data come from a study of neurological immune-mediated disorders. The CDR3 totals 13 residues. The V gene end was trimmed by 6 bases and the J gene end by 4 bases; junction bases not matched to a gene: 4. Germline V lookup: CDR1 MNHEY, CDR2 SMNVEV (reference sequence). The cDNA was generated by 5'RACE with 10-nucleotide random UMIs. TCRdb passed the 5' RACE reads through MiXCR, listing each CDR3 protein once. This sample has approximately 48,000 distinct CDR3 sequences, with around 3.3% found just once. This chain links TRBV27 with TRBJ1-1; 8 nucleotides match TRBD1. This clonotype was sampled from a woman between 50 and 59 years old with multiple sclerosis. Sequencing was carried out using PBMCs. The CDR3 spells CASSYTGGTEAFF. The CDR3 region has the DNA TGTGCCAGCAGCTACACAGGGGGCACTGAAGCTTTCTTT.